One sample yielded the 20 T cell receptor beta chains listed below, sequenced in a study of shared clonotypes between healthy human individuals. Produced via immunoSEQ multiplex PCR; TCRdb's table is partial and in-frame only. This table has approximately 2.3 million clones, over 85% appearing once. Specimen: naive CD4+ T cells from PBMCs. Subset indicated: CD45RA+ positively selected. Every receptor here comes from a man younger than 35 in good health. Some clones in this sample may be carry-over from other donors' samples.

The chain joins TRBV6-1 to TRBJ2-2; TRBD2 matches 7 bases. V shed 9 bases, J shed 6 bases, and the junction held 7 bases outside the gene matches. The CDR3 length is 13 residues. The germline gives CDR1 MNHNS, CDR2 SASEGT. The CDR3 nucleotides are TGTGCCAGGGGCGGGAGAACCTCCGGGGAGCTGTTTTTT. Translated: CARGGRTSGELFF.

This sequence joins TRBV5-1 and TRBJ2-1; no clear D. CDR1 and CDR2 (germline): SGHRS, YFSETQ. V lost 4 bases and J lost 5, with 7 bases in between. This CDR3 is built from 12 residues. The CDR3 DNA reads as TGCGCCAGCAGCCTACAGAACAATGAGCAGTTCTTC. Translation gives CASSLQNNEQFF.

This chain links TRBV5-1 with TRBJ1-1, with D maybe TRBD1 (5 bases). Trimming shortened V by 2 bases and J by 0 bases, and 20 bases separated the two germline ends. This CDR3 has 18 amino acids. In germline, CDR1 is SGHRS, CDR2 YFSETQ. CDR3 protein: CASSLTNSPGTVNTEAFF. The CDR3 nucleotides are TGCGCCAGCAGCTTAACGAACTCCCCCGGGACGGTGAACACTGAAGCTTTCTTT.

The CDR3 DNA reads as TGTGCCAGCAGTGAACATTTGGTAGGGGCCACTGAAGCTTTCTTT. It is translated as CASSEHLVGATEAFF. This chain connects TRBV6-1 to TRBJ1-1, with a tentative D call TRBD1 (5 bases). V lost 2 bases and J lost 4, with 14 bases in between. The CDR3 has 15 residues. CDR1 and CDR2 from the germline V gene are MNHNS and SASEGT.

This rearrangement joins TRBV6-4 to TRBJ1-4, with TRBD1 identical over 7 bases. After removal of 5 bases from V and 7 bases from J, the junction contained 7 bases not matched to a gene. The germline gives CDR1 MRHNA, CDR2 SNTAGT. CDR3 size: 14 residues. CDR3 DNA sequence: TGTGCCAGCAGTCCGGACAGGCGCTCTGAAAAACTGTTTTTT. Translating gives CASSPDRRSEKLFF.

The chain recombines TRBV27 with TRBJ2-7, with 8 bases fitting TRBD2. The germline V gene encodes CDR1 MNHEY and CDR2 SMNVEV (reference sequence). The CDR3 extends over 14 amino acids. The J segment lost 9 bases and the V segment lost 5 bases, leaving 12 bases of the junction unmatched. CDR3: CASSGLADIRGQYF. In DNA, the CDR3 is TGTGCCAGCAGTGGACTAGCTGATATACGAGGGCAGTACTTC.

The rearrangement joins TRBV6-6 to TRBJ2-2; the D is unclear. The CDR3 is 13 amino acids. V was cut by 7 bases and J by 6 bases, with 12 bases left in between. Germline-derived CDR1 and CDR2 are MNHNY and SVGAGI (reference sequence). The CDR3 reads CASTPMGSGELFF. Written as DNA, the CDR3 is TGTGCCAGCACCCCCATGGGGTCCGGGGAGCTGTTTTTT.

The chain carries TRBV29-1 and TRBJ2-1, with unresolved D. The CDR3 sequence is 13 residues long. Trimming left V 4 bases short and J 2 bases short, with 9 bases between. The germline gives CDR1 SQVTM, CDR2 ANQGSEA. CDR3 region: CSVGVNPYNEQFF. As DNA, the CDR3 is TGCAGCGTTGGAGTGAACCCCTACAATGAGCAGTTCTTC.

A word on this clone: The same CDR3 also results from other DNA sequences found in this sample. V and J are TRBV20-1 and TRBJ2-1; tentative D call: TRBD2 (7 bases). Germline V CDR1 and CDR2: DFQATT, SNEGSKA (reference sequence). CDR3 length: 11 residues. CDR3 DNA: TGCAGCGCCGAGGGGGGGTATGAGCAGTTCTTC. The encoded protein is CSAEGGYEQFF.

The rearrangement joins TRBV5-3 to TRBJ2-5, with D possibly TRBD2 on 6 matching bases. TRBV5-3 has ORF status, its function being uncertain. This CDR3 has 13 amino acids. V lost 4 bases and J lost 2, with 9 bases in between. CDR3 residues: CARSPSVQETQYF. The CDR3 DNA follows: TGTGCCAGAAGCCCTAGCGTGCAAGAGACCCAGTACTTC.

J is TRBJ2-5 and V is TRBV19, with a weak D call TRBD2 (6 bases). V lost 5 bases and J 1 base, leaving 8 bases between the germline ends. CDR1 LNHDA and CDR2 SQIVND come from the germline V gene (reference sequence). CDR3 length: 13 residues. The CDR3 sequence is CASSSGGQETQYF. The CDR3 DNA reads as TGTGCCAGTAGTTCCGGGGGCCAAGAGACCCAGTACTTC.

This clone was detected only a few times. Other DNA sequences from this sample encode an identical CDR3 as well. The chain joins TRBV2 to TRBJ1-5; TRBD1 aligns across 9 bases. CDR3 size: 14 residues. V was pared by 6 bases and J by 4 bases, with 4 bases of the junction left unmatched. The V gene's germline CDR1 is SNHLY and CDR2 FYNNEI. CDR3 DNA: TGTGCCAGCAGGGACAGGGGACCTAATCAGCCCCAGCATTTT. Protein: CASRDRGPNQPQHF.

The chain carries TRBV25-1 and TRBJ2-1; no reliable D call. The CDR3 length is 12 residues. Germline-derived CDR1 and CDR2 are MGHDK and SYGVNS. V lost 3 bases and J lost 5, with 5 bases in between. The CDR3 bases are TGTGCCAGCAGTGACAGAAACAATGAGCAGTTCTTC. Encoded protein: CASSDRNNEQFF. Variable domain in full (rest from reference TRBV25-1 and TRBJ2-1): EADIYQTPRYLVIGTGKKITLECSQTMGHDKMYWYQQDPGMELHLIHYSYGVNSTEKGDLSSESTVSRIRTEHFPLTLESARPSHTSQYLCASSDRNNEQFFGPGTRLTVL.

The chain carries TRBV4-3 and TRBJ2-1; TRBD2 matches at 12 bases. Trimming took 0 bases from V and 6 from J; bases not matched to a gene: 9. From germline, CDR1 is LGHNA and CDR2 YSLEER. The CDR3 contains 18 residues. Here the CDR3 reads CASSQDRPSGRGRNEQFF. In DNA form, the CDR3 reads TGCGCCAGCAGCCAAGATCGCCCTAGCGGGAGGGGACGCAATGAGCAGTTCTTC.

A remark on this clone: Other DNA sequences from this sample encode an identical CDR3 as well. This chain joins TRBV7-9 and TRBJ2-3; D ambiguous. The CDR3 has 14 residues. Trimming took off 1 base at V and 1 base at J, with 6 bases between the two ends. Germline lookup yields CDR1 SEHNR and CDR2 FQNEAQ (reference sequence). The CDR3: CASSLGGRTDTQYF. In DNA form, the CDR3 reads TGTGCCAGCAGCTTAGGAGGTCGCACAGATACGCAGTATTTT.

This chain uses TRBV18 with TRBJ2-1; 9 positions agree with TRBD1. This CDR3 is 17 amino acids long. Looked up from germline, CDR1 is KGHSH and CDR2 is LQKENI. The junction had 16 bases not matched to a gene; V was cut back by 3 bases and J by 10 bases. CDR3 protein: CASSPRFGTGTPIEQFF. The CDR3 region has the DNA TGTGCCAGCTCACCTAGATTCGGGACAGGGACCCCTATAGAGCAGTTCTTC.

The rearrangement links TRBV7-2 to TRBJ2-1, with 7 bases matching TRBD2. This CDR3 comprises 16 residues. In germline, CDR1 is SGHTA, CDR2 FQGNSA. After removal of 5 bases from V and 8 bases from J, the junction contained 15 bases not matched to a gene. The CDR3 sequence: CASSHRLAGTADEQFF. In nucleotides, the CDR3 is TGTGCCAGCAGCCACCGACTAGCAGGAACTGCCGATGAGCAGTTCTTC.

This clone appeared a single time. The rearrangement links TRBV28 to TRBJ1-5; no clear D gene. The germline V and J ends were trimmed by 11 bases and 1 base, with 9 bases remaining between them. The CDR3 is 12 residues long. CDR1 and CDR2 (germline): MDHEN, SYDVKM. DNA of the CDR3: TGTGCCGCTGGGCGAAGCAATCAGCCCCAGCATTTT. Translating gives CAAGRSNQPQHF.

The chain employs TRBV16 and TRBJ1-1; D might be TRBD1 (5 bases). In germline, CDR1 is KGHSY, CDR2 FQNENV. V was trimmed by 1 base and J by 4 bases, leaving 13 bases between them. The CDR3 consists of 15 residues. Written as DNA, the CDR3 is TGTGCCAGCAGCCAATTGGAAGGGGCGGGCACTGAAGCTTTCTTT. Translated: CASSQLEGAGTEAFF.

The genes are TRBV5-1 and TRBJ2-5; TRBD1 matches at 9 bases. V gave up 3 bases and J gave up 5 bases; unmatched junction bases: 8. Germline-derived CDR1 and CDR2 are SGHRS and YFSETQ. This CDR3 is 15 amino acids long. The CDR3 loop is CASSYGQGIAETQYF. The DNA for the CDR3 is TGCGCCAGCAGCTATGGACAGGGGATCGCCGAGACCCAGTACTTC.